This T cell receptor beta chain was retrieved from a study of T cell repertoires in cytomegalovirus infection. Study-wide background: Public TCR beta signatures marked donors with CMV infection and the matching HLA.

Study-wide results and limits: There were HLA-C-restricted CMV-specific TCR beta clonotypes dominating the ex vivo response. Carriers of CMV and the relevant HLA type were discriminated by public TCR beta frequency.

Notes on this clonotype: Its antigen is not known.

TCRdb processed the reads anew with MiXCR; each CDR3 protein has one entry. The sample contains 400,000 to 600,000 distinct CDR3 sequences, roughly 46% of which appear only once. Sample: cultured PBMCs, taken from culture after CMV antigen stimulation. The TCR sequence derives from a human donor in good health (CMV status not recorded). Some clones in this sample may be carry-over from other donors' samples.

The CDR3 spells CASSLAVRAGNTIYF. CDR3 nucleotides: TGCGCCAGCAGCCTCGCAGTTCGAGCCGGAAACACCATATATTTT. This chain connects TRBV4-1 to TRBJ1-3, with D uncertain. Per germline, CDR1 MGHRA and CDR2 YSYEKL. V was cut by 4 bases and J by 4 bases, with 14 bases left in between. The CDR3 is 15 residues long.